What follows are 18 T cell receptor beta chains derived from one specimen sequenced in a study of blood T cell repertoires in COVID-19 (dated by TCRdb to the early 2020s). Library preparation used the immunoSEQ multiplex PCR assay. In TCRdb, the immuneACCESS table is reduced to in-frame sequences with V and J assigned. These tables do not hold every clone; where another copy was compared, an unresolved V gene accounts for under half, and the others remain unexplained. For this sample there are about 120,000 clones; 85% to 90% appear just once. The top ten clones comprise 3.9% of the sample. Sequencing was done on a sample of peripheral blood. The receptors shown here come from a man aged 60-69 years with acute or convalescent COVID-19.

This rearrangement joins TRBV18 to TRBJ1-1; TRBD1 aligns across 9 bases. Germline-derived CDR1 and CDR2 are KGHSH and LQKENI. This CDR3 is 16 amino acids long. Germline trimming cut 3 bases from V and 0 bases from J; bases unmatched to any gene: 5. CDR3 region: CASSPTTGGLNTEAFF. The CDR3 DNA sequence: TGTGCCAGCTCACCGACGACAGGGGGGTTGAACACTGAAGCTTTCTTT.

This chain connects TRBV6-6 to TRBJ2-1, with a possible D match to TRBD1 (5 bases). The CDR3 has 15 amino acids. Trimming stripped 2 bases from V and 7 bases from J, with 15 bases between. CDR1 MNHNY and CDR2 SVGAGI come from the germline V gene (reference sequence). CDR3 sequence (DNA): TGTGCCAGCAGTTACGTGCGGCAGGGTGGGAATGAGCAGTTCTTC. As protein: CASSYVRQGGNEQFF.

V is TRBV7-9 and J is TRBJ2-5; the D is unclear. The CDR3 runs 13 residues. V lost 5 bases and J 5 bases, leaving 12 bases between the germline ends. The germline V gene has CDR1 SEHNR and CDR2 FQNEAQ (reference sequence). The CDR3 loop is CASSRSSPETQYF. In nucleotides, the CDR3 is TGTGCCAGCAGCCGGTCATCCCCCGAGACCCAGTACTTC. The full variable domain, its missing parts supplied by reference TRBV7-9 and TRBJ2-5, is DTGVSQNPRHKITKRGQNVTFRCDPISEHNRLYWYRQTLGQGPEFLTYFQNEAQLEKSRLLSDRFSAERPKGSFSTLEIQRTEQGDSAMYLCASSRSSPETQYFGPGTRLLVL.

V gene TRBV9 combines with J gene TRBJ1-3, with 7 nucleotides matching TRBD1. After removal of 0 bases from V and 12 bases from J, the junction contained 9 bases not matched to a gene. The CDR3 sequence is 14 residues long. Germline assignment: CDR1 SGDLS and CDR2 YYNGEE. The CDR3 coding sequence is TGTGCCAGCAGCGTAGGGGGAACAGGGGTTAGCATATATTTT. Its protein is CASSVGGTGVSIYF.

The rearrangement uses TRBV6-5 and TRBJ2-7; 8 bases align to TRBD1. The germline V gene encodes CDR1 MNHEY and CDR2 SVGAGI. The V and J ends lost 4 bases and 6 bases, in that order; junction bases with no gene match: 8. The length of the CDR3 is 14 residues. In DNA, the CDR3 is TGTGCCAGCAGTTCCACGGACAGGGACGGCGAGCAGTACTTC. It yields the protein CASSSTDRDGEQYF.

The rearrangement joins TRBV6-5 to TRBJ2-7, with D perhaps matching TRBD2 (5 bases). The CDR3 extends over 14 amino acids. Trimming left V 8 bases short and J 0 bases short, with 14 bases between. The germline CDR1 and CDR2 sequences are MNHEY and SVGAGI. The CDR3 region is CASQSGGLSYEQYF. In DNA, the CDR3 is TGTGCCAGCCAATCCGGCGGGCTCTCCTACGAGCAGTACTTC.

The count of this clone is one. In DNA form, the CDR3 reads TGCAGTGCTAGTACCGGGACAGGGATCGAAAAACTGTTTTTT. Translating it yields CSASTGTGIEKLFF. V is TRBV20-1 and J is TRBJ1-4, with TRBD1 identical over 9 bases. Trimming cost V 3 bases and J 8 bases; bases outside gene matches: 7. Germline-derived CDR1 and CDR2 are DFQATT and SNEGSKA (reference sequence). The CDR3 spans 14 residues.

This chain uses TRBV7-2 with TRBJ1-2; no clear D gene. This CDR3 region has 13 residues. V lost 3 bases and J lost 8, with 13 bases in between. Per the germline V gene, CDR1 is SGHTA and CDR2 is FQGNSA. CDR3 DNA sequence: TGTGCCAGCAGCTTCGGAGACTCTTACGGCTACACCTTC. Residues: CASSFGDSYGYTF.

The chain has TRBV5-8 and TRBJ1-5; D may be TRBD1 (5 bases). Trimming left V 2 bases short and J 2 bases short, with 11 bases between. The CDR3 has 15 residues. The germline V gene encodes CDR1 SGHTS and CDR2 YDEGEE. The CDR3, as DNA: TGTGCCAGCAGCTTCGGGGGAGGCGGCAATCAGCCCCAGCATTTT. This gives the protein CASSFGGGGNQPQHF.

This chain uses TRBV12-3 or TRBV12-4 with TRBJ2-7, with D maybe TRBD1 (5 bases). This CDR3 has 13 residues. V dropped 5 bases and J dropped 3 bases, with 11 bases sitting between them. The CDR3 DNA follows: TGTGCCAGCAGTAATAGACAGAGCTACGAGCAGTACTTC. Protein: CASSNRQSYEQYF.

The genes are TRBV3-1 (or the pseudogene TRBV3-2) and TRBJ2-5; tentatively, D is TRBD2 (6 bases). V gave up 6 bases and J gave up 5 bases, with 19 bases separating them. This CDR3 region has 15 residues. The germline CDR1 and CDR2 sequences are LGHDT and YNNKEL (reference sequence). DNA for the CDR3: TGTGCCAGCAGACACCATGGGACTGGGCTGGAGACCCAGTACTTC. Amino acid sequence: CASRHHGTGLETQYF.

The chain recombines TRBV5-1 with TRBJ2-5; possible D gene TRBD2, 5 bases. The CDR3 spans 16 residues. V gave up 3 bases and J gave up 5 bases, with 20 bases separating them. Germline V CDR1 and CDR2: SGHRS, YFSETQ. The CDR3: CASSSINSVLGETQYF. CDR3 DNA sequence: TGCGCCAGCAGCTCCATAAATAGCGTCCTGGGGGAGACCCAGTACTTC.

The chain recombines TRBV5-5 with TRBJ2-5; no definite D call. This CDR3 spans 12 amino acids. Trimming took 4 bases from V and 5 from J, leaving 9 bases between them. The V gene's germline CDR1 is SGHKS and CDR2 YYEKEE (reference sequence). Here the CDR3 DNA reads TGTGCCAGCAGCCGATCGAGGGAGACCCAGTACTTC. Amino acid sequence: CASSRSRETQYF. The entire variable domain, with the rest obtained from reference TRBV5-5 and TRBJ2-5, is as follows: DAGVTQSPTHLIKTRGQQVTLRCSPISGHKSVSWYQQVLGQGPQFIFQYYEKEERGRGNFPDRFSARQFPNYSSELNVNALLLGDSALYLCASSRSRETQYFGPGTRLLVL.

The chain combines TRBV30 with TRBJ2-4; a possible D gene is TRBD2 (5 bases). The CDR3 runs to 14 residues. V dropped 4 bases and J dropped 0 bases, with 10 bases sitting between them. Germline CDR1 and CDR2: GTSNPN and SVGIG (reference sequence). The CDR3 nucleotides are TGTGCCTGGAATGGACTGCTAGCCAAAAACATTCAGTACTTC. Encoded protein: CAWNGLLAKNIQYF.

The rearrangement joins TRBV7-9 to TRBJ2-7; 10 bases are a match to TRBD1. Trimming removed 4 bases from V and 1 base from J; junction bases left unmatched: 7. The CDR3 length is 16 residues. Germline CDR1 reads SEHNR; CDR2 reads FQNEAQ (reference sequence). CDR3 in DNA: TGTGCCAGCAGCTCCGGGACAGGGGTTCTTTCCTACGAGCAGTACTTC. Amino acid sequence: CASSSGTGVLSYEQYF.

The gene calls are TRBV2 and TRBJ1-6; D might be TRBD1 (5 bases). V was cut by 6 bases and J by 7 bases, with 16 bases left in between. Looked up from germline, CDR1 is SNHLY and CDR2 is FYNNEI. This CDR3 is built from 15 residues. The CDR3 here is CASSGRGRENSPLHF. DNA for the CDR3: TGTGCCAGCAGCGGGAGGGGCAGGGAAAATTCACCCCTCCACTTT.

The J gene is TRBJ2-7, the V gene TRBV21-1; the D call TRBD2 from the table was never checked on the DNA. TRBV21-1 is noted as a pseudogene. This CDR3 region has 14 residues. Written as DNA, the CDR3 is TGTGCCAGCGCCTACGGGGGATCTTCCTACGAGCAGTACTTC. Its protein is CASAYGGSSYEQYF.

The chain employs TRBV28 and TRBJ1-1; the D gene is possibly TRBD1 (6 bases). The CDR3 loop spans 14 amino acids. V was clipped by 4 bases and J by 4 bases, with 13 bases between them. Germline CDR1 MDHEN, CDR2 SYDVKM. The CDR3 DNA follows: TGTGCCAGCAGTTACCGGGGAGGGGGCACTGAAGCTTTCTTT. Protein product: CASSYRGGGTEAFF.